This T cell receptor beta chain derives from a study of cytomegalovirus exposure and HLA in healthy donors. Germline loops: CDR1 MGHRA, CDR2 YSYEKL. The CDR3 has 17 amino acids. V lost 0 bases and J 8 bases, leaving 22 bases between the germline ends. A multiplex PCR was run with 60 Vbeta primers and 13 Jbeta primers. The table came from immunoSEQ multiplex PCR; TCRdb's copy has only in-frame clones and leaves some out. There are more than 95,000 clones in the sample; about four fifths occur only once, and 1% to 1.5% lies in the top ten. Overall study results and limits: Follow-up analysis found HLA locus-dependent TCR association rates, highest for DRB1 and lowest for HLA-C. According to the study, around 180 TCR beta chains were cytomegalovirus-associated.

With regard to this clone: The target antigen is unknown.

The material sequenced was PBMCs. This TCR was recovered from a man aged 25 to 40 in good health and CMV-seronegative. V gene TRBV4-1 combines with J gene TRBJ1-2; no firm D call. The CDR3 DNA follows: TGCGCCAGCAGCCAAGATTTGGGAGGGAGCAAGACCATGGGCTACACCTTC. Protein sequence: CASSQDLGGSKTMGYTF.